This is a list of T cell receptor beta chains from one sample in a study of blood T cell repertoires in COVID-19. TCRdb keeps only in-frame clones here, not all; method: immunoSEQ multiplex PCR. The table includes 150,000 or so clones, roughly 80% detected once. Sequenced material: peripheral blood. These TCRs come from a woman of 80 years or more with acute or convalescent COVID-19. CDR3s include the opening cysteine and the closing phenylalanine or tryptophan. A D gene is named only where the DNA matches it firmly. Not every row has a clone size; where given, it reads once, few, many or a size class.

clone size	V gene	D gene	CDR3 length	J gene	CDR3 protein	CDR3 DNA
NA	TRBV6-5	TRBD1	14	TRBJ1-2	CASSTGTGGNGYTF	TGTGCCAGCAGTACCGGGACAGGGGGCAATGGCTACACCTTC
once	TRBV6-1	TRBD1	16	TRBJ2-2	CASSEALGQGIGELFF	TGTGCCAGCAGTGAAGCCCTCGGACAGGGTATCGGGGAGCTGTTTTTT
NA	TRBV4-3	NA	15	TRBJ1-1	CASSQDRGMNTEAFF	TGCGCCAGCAGCCAAGATCGGGGGATGAACACTGAAGCTTTCTTT
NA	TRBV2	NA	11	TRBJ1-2	CASRPDSDYTF	TGTGCCAGCAGGCCCGACAGCGACTACACCTTC
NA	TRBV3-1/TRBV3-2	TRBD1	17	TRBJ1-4	CASSQALSPGQGGKLFF	TGTGCCAGCAGCCAAGCTCTCTCCCCGGGACAGGGGGGAAAACTGTTTTTT
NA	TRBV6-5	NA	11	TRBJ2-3	CASQIGDTQYF	TGTGCCAGCCAAATCGGAGATACGCAGTATTTT
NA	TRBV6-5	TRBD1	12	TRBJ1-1	CAVQGLFTEAFF	TGTGCCGTACAGGGGCTTTTCACTGAAGCTTTCTTT
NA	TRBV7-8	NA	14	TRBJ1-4	CASSGTTTNEKLFF	TGTGCCAGCAGCGGCACTACGACTAATGAAAAACTGTTTTTT
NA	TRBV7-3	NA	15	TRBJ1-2	CASSLNPTGYMSYTF	TGTGCCAGCAGCTTAAACCCAACAGGGTACATGAGCTACACCTTC
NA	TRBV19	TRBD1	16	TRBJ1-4	CASSPWGQGAQEKLFF	TGTGCCAGTAGTCCATGGGGGCAGGGGGCTCAGGAAAAACTGTTTTTT
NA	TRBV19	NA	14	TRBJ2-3	CASSNRFFTDTQYF	TGTGCCAGTAGTAATCGGTTTTTCACAGATACGCAGTATTTT
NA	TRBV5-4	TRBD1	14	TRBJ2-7	CASSFHRGMDEQYF	TGTGCCAGCAGCTTCCACAGGGGAATGGACGAGCAGTACTTC
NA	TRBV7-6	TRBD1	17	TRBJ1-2	CASSLLGTGGLNYGYTF	TGTGCCAGCAGCTTACTAGGGACAGGGGGTCTTAACTATGGCTACACCTTC
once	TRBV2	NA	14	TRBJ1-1	CASSSVRVGTEAFF	TGTGCCAGCAGTTCCGTCAGGGTAGGCACTGAAGCTTTCTTT
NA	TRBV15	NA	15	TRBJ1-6	CATSRGGRANSPLHF	TGTGCCACCAGCAGAGGCGGCAGGGCAAATTCACCCCTCCACTTT
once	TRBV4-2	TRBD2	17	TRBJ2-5	CASSQDAVAGSQETQYF	TGTGCCAGCAGCCAAGATGCGGTAGCGGGGAGCCAAGAGACCCAGTACTTC
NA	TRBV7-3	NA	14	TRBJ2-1	CASSPRVESGEQFF	TGTGCCAGCAGCCCCCGGGTTGAATCCGGTGAGCAGTTCTTC
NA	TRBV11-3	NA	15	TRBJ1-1	CASSPGGGLNTEAFF	TGTGCCAGCAGCCCGGGGGGGGGACTGAACACTGAAGCTTTCTTT
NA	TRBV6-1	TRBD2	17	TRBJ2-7	CASSEIPRLADTYEQYF	TGTGCCAGCAGTGAAATCCCTCGACTAGCGGACACCTACGAGCAGTACTTC
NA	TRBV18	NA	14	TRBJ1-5	CASSLGTYNQPQHF	TGTGCCAGCTCACTTGGGACATACAATCAGCCCCAGCATTTT
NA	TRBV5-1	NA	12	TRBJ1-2	CASSPDTYGYTF	TGCGCCAGCAGCCCCGACACCTATGGCTACACCTTC
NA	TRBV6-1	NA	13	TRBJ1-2	CASSEMDSYGYTF	TGTGCCAGCAGTGAAATGGACAGCTATGGCTACACCTTC
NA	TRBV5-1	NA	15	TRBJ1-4	CASSSSGGPNEKLFF	TGCGCCAGCAGCTCCTCGGGGGGTCCTAATGAAAAACTGTTTTTT
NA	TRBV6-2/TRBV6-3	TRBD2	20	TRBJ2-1	CASSYGAWLAGGRSYNEQFF	TGTGCCAGCAGTTACGGGGCCTGGCTAGCGGGGGGGCGGTCCTACAATGAGCAGTTCTTC
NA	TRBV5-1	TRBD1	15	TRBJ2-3	CASSGTTGTTDTQYF	TGCGCCAGCAGCGGGACGACAGGGACCACAGATACGCAGTATTTT
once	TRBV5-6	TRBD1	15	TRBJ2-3	CASSPRGKSWDTQYF	TGTGCCAGCAGCCCCAGGGGGAAGAGTTGGGATACGCAGTATTTT
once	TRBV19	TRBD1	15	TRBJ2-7	CASSLTGRLNDEQYF	TGTGCCAGTAGTCTGACAGGGCGACTTAACGACGAGCAGTACTTC
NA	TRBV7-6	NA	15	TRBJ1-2	CASSLLQSVNYGYTF	TGTGCCAGCAGCTTACTGCAATCAGTTAACTATGGCTACACCTTC
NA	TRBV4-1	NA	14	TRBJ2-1	CASSYRDTYNEQFF	TGCGCCAGCAGCTACCGGGACACTTACAATGAGCAGTTCTTC
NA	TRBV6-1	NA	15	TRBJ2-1	CASSEGPLFGNEQFF	TGTGCCAGCAGTGAAGGTCCACTATTCGGCAATGAGCAGTTCTTC
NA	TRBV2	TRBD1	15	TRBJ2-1	CASSELGQIYNEQFF	TGTGCCAGCAGTGAATTGGGACAGATTTACAATGAGCAGTTCTTC
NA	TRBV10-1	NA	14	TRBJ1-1	CANSRIRLFTEAFF	TGCGCCAACTCCCGGATACGACTGTTCACTGAAGCTTTCTTT
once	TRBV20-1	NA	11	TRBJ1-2	CSASANYGYTF	TGCAGTGCTAGTGCAAACTATGGCTACACCTTC
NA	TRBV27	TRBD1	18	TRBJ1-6	CASSRDRGRRSYNSPLHF	TGTGCCAGCAGTCGGGACAGGGGGCGTCGCAGCTATAATTCACCCCTCCACTTT
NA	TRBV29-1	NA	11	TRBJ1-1	CSAQSNTEAFF	TGCAGCGCCCAATCCAACACTGAAGCTTTCTTT
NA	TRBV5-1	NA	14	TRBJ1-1	CASSNTRKSTEAFF	TGCGCCAGCTCTAATACGAGGAAGAGCACTGAAGCTTTCTTT
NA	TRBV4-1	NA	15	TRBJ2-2	CASSQDGGSAGELFF	TGCGCCAGCAGCCAAGATGGGGGGTCAGCCGGGGAGCTGTTTTTT
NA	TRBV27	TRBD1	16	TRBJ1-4	CASSPRGQLTNEKLFF	TGTGCCAGCAGTCCCCGGGGACAGTTAACTAATGAAAAACTGTTTTTT
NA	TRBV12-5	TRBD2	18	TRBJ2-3	CASGLGLGLAGSTDTQYF	TGTGCTAGTGGTTTGGGATTGGGACTAGCGGGATCCACAGATACGCAGTATTTT
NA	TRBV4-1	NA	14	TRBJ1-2	CASSQDQGFDGYTF	TGCGCCAGCAGCCAAGACCAGGGATTCGATGGCTACACCTTC